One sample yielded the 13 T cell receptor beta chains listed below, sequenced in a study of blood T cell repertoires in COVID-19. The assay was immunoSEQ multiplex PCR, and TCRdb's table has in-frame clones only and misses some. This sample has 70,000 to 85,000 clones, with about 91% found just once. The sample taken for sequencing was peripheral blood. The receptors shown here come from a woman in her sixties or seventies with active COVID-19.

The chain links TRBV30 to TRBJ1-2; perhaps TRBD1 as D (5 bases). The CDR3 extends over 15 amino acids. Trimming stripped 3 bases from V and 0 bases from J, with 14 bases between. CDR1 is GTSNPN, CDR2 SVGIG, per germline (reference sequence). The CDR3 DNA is TGTGCCTGGAGCTGGGGCAGAGCCCCTAACTATGGCTACACCTTC. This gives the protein CAWSWGRAPNYGYTF. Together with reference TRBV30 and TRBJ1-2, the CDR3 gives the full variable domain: SQTIHQWPATLVQPVGSPLSLECTVEGTSNPNLYWYRQAAGRGLQLLFYSVGIGQISSEVPQNLSASRPQDRQFILSSKKLLLSDSGFYLCAWSWGRAPNYGYTFGSGTRLTVV.

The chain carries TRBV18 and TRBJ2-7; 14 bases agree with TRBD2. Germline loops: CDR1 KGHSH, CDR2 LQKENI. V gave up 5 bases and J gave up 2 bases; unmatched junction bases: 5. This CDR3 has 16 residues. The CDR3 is CASSAGLAGGTYEQYF. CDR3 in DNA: TGTGCCAGCTCAGCCGGACTAGCGGGAGGTACCTACGAGCAGTACTTC.

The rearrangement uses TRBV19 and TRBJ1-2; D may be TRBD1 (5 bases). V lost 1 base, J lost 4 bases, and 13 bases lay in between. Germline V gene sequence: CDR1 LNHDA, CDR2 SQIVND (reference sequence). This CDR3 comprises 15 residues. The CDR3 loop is CASSIGQGKGYGYTF. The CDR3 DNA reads TGTGCCAGTAGTATAGGGCAGGGAAAGGGCTATGGCTACACCTTC.

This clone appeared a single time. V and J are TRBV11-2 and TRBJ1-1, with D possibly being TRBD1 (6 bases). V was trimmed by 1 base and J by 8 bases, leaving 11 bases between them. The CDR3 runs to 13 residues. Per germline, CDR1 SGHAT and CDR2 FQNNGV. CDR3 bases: TGTGCCAGCAGCTTAGCCTCAGGGGCGGAAGCTTTCTTT. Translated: CASSLASGAEAFF. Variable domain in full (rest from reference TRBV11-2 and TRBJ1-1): EAGVAQSPRYKIIEKRQSVAFWCNPISGHATLYWYQQILGQGPKLLIQFQNNGVVDDSQLPKDRFSAERLKGVDSTLKIQPAKLEDSAVYLCASSLASGAEAFFGQGTRLTVV.

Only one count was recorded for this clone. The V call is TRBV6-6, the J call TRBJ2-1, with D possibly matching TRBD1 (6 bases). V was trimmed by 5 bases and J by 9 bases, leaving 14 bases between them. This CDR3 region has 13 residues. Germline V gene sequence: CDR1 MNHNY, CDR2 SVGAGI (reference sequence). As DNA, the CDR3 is TGTGCCAGCAGTCCCGGGACAAGCGGTGAGCAGTTCTTC. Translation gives CASSPGTSGEQFF.

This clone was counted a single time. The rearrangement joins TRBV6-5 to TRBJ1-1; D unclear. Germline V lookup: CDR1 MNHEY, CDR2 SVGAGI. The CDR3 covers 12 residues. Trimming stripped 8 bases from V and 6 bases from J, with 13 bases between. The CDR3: CASVDIPSEAFF. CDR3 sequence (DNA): TGTGCCAGCGTTGACATCCCCTCTGAAGCTTTCTTT.

The CDR3, as DNA: TGTGCCAGCACCATAGCGGGAGGGGGCTACAATGAGCAGTTCTTC. This gives the protein CASTIAGGGYNEQFF. The chain recombines TRBV5-4 with TRBJ2-1; 11 nucleotides agree with TRBD2. Germline CDR1 SGHNT, CDR2 YYREEE (reference sequence). This CDR3 has 15 amino acids. V trimming: 6 bases; J trimming: 3 bases; junction bases outside the gene matches: 5.

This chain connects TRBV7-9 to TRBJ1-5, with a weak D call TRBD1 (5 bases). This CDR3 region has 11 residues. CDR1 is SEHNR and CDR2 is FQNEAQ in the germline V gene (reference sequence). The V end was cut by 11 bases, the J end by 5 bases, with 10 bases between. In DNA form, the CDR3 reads TGTGCCGGGGGGGAGGATCAGCCCCAGCATTTT. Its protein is CAGGEDQPQHF.

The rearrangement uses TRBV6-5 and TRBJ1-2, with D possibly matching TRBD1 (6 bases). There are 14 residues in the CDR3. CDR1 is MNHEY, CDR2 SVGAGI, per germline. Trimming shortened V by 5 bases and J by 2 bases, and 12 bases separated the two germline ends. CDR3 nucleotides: TGTGCCAGCAGTACAGGGATTGCCAACTATGGCTACACCTTC. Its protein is CASSTGIANYGYTF.

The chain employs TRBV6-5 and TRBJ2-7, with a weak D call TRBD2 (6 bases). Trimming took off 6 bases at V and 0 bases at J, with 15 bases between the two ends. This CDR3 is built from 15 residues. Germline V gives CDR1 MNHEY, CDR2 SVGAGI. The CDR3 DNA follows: TGTGCCAGCAGCGCGGGGCGGGACTCCTCCTACGAGCAGTACTTC. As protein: CASSAGRDSSYEQYF.

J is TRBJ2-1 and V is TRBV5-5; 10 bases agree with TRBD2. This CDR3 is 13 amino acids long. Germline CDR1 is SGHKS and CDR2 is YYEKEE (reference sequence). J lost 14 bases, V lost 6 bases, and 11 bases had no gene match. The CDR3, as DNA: TGTGCCAGCAACCTATGGGCTAGCGGGAGAAAGTTCTTC. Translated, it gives CASNLWASGRKFF. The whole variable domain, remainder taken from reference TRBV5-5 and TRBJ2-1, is DAGVTQSPTHLIKTRGQQVTLRCSPISGHKSVSWYQQVLGQGPQFIFQYYEKEERGRGNFPDRFSARQFPNYSSELNVNALLLGDSALYLCASNLWASGRKFFGPGTRLTVL.

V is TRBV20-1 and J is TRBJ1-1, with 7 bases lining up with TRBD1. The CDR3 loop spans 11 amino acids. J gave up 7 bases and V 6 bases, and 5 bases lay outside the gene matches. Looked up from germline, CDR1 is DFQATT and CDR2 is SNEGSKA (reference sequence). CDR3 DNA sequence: TGCAGTGCCAGCGGACAGGATGAAGCTTTCTTT. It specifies CSASGQDEAFF.

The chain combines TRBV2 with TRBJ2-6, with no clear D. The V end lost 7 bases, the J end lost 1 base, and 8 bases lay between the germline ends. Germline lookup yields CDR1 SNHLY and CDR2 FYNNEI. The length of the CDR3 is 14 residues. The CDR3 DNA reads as TGTGCCAGCACCCGTACTTCTGGGGCCAACGTCCTGACTTTC. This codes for CASTRTSGANVLTF.